The rows below give T cell receptor beta chains drawn from one sample of a study of blood T cell repertoires in COVID-19. Clones were read by immunoSEQ multiplex PCR, and TCRdb kept only the in-frame ones, dropping some. Of about 130,000 clones listed, approximately 86% are singletons. Sample: PBMCs or T cells enriched from blood (not recorded which). These receptors originate from a woman in her fifties or sixties who had recovered from COVID-19. CDR3s include the opening cysteine and the closing phenylalanine or tryptophan. The D gene is left open where the match is weak. Not every row has a clone size; where given, it reads once, few, many or a size class.

TRBJ2-7 TRBV9 - - CASSVEGNPLYEQYF TGTGCCAGCAGCGTAGAGGGGAATCCCCTCTACGAGCAGTACTTC
TRBJ2-2 TRBV11-2 - few CASSLGTAQNTGELFF TGTGCCAGCAGCTTAGGGACAGCTCAGAACACCGGGGAGCTGTTTTTT
TRBJ1-5 TRBV5-6 - few CASTRSGSIINQPQHF TGTGCCAGCACCCGGAGCGGCAGCATCATTAATCAGCCCCAGCATTTT
TRBJ1-1 TRBV5-1 TRBD1 - CASSRDRGPEAFF TGCGCCAGCAGCCGGGACAGGGGTCCTGAAGCTTTCTTT
TRBJ1-1 TRBV4-1 - - CASSQDGRVAFF TGCGCCAGCAGCCAAGATGGGAGGGTGGCTTTCTTT
TRBJ2-1 TRBV14 - - CASSQEDRNEQFF TGTGCCAGCAGCCAAGAGGACAGAAATGAGCAGTTCTTC
TRBJ2-1 TRBV2 - - CASSGVSGSPGEQFF TGTGCCAGCAGTGGGGTTAGCGGCAGTCCGGGTGAGCAGTTCTTC
TRBJ2-4 TRBV9 - - CASSGGGAGRQNIQYF TGTGCCAGCAGCGGAGGAGGGGCAGGGAGGCAAAACATTCAGTACTTC
TRBJ2-2 TRBV5-8 TRBD2 - CASSSGGAWTTGELFF TGTGCCAGCAGCTCGGGGGGGGCCTGGACGACCGGGGAGCTGTTTTTT
TRBJ1-5 TRBV7-8 TRBD1 - CASSLAGGRGGGQPQHF TGTGCCAGCAGCTTAGCAGGGGGTAGAGGGGGCGGTCAGCCCCAGCATTTT
TRBJ1-1 TRBV9 - - CASSYTVNTEAFF TGTGCCAGCAGTTATACAGTGAACACTGAAGCTTTCTTT
TRBJ1-5 TRBV19 - - CASSIQLSQPQHF TGTGCCAGTAGTATACAGTTAAGTCAGCCCCAGCATTTT
TRBJ1-2 TRBV20-1 - - CSASRQGINYGYTF TGCAGTGCTAGTCGTCAGGGGATTAACTATGGCTACACCTTC
TRBJ1-5 TRBV11-2 - once CASSVIPGQPQHF TGTGCCAGCAGCGTGATCCCAGGGCAGCCCCAGCATTTT
TRBJ1-1 TRBV7-9 - - CASSLVAGDTEAFF TGTGCCAGCAGCTTAGTCGCAGGGGACACTGAAGCTTTCTTT
TRBJ2-5 TRBV6-5 TRBD1 - CASSLDRARQETQYF TGTGCCAGCAGCCTGGACAGGGCACGGCAAGAGACCCAGTACTTC
TRBJ1-2 TRBV2 TRBD1 - CASSDAGGNYGYTF TGTGCCAGCAGTGATGCAGGGGGAAACTATGGCTACACCTTC
TRBJ1-3 TRBV5-1 - - CASSNRGSYSGNTIYF TGCGCCAGCAGCAACCGGGGTTCTTACTCTGGAAACACCATATATTTT
TRBJ2-1 TRBV19 TRBD2 - CASNRAGGPGNEQFF TGTGCCAGTAACCGTGCGGGGGGGCCCGGTAATGAGCAGTTCTTC
TRBJ1-1 TRBV3-1/TRBV3-2 - few CASSQNVVAFF TGTGCCAGCAGCCAAAATGTCGTGGCTTTCTTT
TRBJ1-2 TRBV6-2/TRBV6-3 - - CASSSTANYGYTF TGTGCCAGCAGTTCTACAGCTAACTATGGCTACACCTTC
TRBJ1-4 TRBV5-1 - - CASSPVGREGEKLFF TGCGCCAGCAGCCCGGTGGGCAGGGAGGGTGAAAAACTGTTTTTT
TRBJ1-6 TRBV5-1 TRBD1 - CASSLQGANNSPLHF TGCGCCAGCAGCCTACAGGGGGCAAATAATTCACCCCTCCACTTT
TRBJ1-1 TRBV6-5 TRBD1 - CASSYRGLRTEAFF TGTGCCAGCAGTTACAGGGGGCTGCGAACTGAAGCTTTCTTT
TRBJ2-2 TRBV14 - - CASSLTPTGELFF TGTGCCAGCAGCCTAACACCAACCGGGGAGCTGTTTTTT
TRBJ1-1 TRBV4-1 - - CASSSRKGGLIAEAFF TGCGCCAGCAGCTCCCGCAAAGGAGGCTTAATCGCTGAAGCTTTCTTT
TRBJ1-5 TRBV10-1 - - CASSTSPNQPQHF TGCGCCAGCAGTACTAGCCCAAATCAGCCCCAGCATTTT
TRBJ2-5 TRBV7-9 - - CASSLTEGTQYF TGTGCCAGCAGCTTAACGGAGGGGACCCAGTACTTC
TRBJ2-5 TRBV5-1 TRBD1 - CASSLVPGQQETQYF TGCGCCAGCAGCTTGGTCCCGGGACAGCAAGAGACCCAGTACTTC
TRBJ2-1 TRBV9 - - CASSVQGSSYNEQFF TGTGCCAGCAGCGTACAGGGGAGCTCCTACAATGAGCAGTTCTTC
TRBJ2-2 TRBV6-5 - once CASSQDIGELFF TGTGCCAGCAGCCAGGACATCGGGGAGCTGTTTTTT
TRBJ1-4 TRBV7-2 - - CASSFRRGEKLFF TGTGCCAGCAGCTTTCGGAGGGGTGAAAAACTGTTTTTT
TRBJ2-7 TRBV19 TRBD1 - CASSTGTVSYEQYF TGTGCCAGTAGTACTGGGACAGTTTCCTACGAGCAGTACTTC
TRBJ1-2 TRBV18 - - CASSPSPPVALNYGYTF TGTGCCAGCTCACCATCCCCCCCAGTAGCGCTTAACTATGGCTACACCTTC
TRBJ1-1 TRBV7-9 - - CASSLGRVVGTEAFF TGTGCCAGCAGCTTAGGCAGGGTAGTCGGGACTGAAGCTTTCTTT
TRBJ2-5 TRBV19 TRBD2 - CASSSRGAGETQYF TGTGCCAGTAGTTCGCGGGGGGCTGGGGAGACCCAGTACTTC
TRBJ2-5 TRBV7-3 - few CASGVGGGPKETQYF TGTGCCAGCGGCGTAGGCGGGGGCCCTAAAGAGACCCAGTACTTC
TRBJ1-2 TRBV10-1 TRBD1 - CASSRDSYGYTF TGCGCCAGCAGCCGGGACAGCTATGGCTACACCTTC
TRBJ1-5 TRBV6-5 - - CASSQGWDQPQHF TGTGCCAGCAGTCAGGGTTGGGATCAGCCCCAGCATTTT
TRBJ1-2 TRBV9 TRBD1 - CASSVEGAGYVGGYTF TGTGCCAGCAGCGTCGAGGGGGCAGGATACGTTGGTGGCTACACCTTC